One and the same sample provided the 15 T cell receptor beta chains below, sequenced in a study of blood T cell repertoires in COVID-19. The data were produced by immunoSEQ multiplex PCR, yet TCRdb's version contains in-frame clones alone and is incomplete. The sample comprises 490,000 or so clones, roughly nine tenths of which are singletons, and more than 7.5% rests with the top ten. The specimen sequenced was PBMCs or T cells enriched from blood (not recorded which). These receptors all stem from a woman aged 60-75 years who had recovered from COVID-19.

The J gene is TRBJ1-2, the V gene TRBV6-5, with D possibly being TRBD1 (6 bases). Germline assignment: CDR1 MNHEY and CDR2 SVGAGI. The CDR3 has 13 residues. V gave up 4 bases and J gave up 8 bases, with 14 bases separating them. CDR3 residues: CASSSPGAEGYTF. The CDR3 nucleotides are TGTGCCAGCAGTTCCCCAGGGGCCGAGGGCTACACCTTC.

This chain connects TRBV12-3 or TRBV12-4 to TRBJ1-2; no reliable D call. CDR3 size: 12 residues. The V end was cut by 3 bases, the J end by 13 bases, with 15 bases between. The DNA for the CDR3 is TGTGCCAGCAGTTTTGGGAGGGCCAGTAGCACCTTC. This sequence encodes CASSFGRASSTF.

The chain is built from TRBV3-1 (or the pseudogene TRBV3-2) and TRBJ2-3, with 10 bases matching TRBD2. The V segment lost 4 bases and the J segment 7 bases; nucleotides outside the gene matches: 8. The CDR3 extends over 15 amino acids. CDR1 LGHDT and CDR2 YNNKEL come from the germline V gene (reference sequence). This CDR3 reads CASSRASGGFYTQYF. The CDR3 nucleotides read TGTGCCAGCAGCCGCGCTAGCGGGGGTTTCTATACGCAGTATTTT.

This chain connects TRBV10-3 to TRBJ1-2; TRBD1 aligns across 8 bases. In germline, CDR1 is ENHRY, CDR2 SYGVKD. Trimming took 3 bases from V and 4 from J; bases not matched to a gene: 4. The CDR3 runs 14 residues. The CDR3 DNA reads as TGTGCCATCAGTGATTCTCAGGGGGCCTATGGCTACACCTTC. It yields the protein CAISDSQGAYGYTF.

This clone has only one observation. This rearrangement joins TRBV6-1 to TRBJ2-6; D might be TRBD2 (5 bases). Trimming took 3 bases from V and 3 from J, leaving 6 bases between them. The CDR3 totals 14 residues. CDR1 is MNHNS and CDR2 is SASEGT in the germline V gene. CDR3 nucleotide sequence: TGTGCCAGCAGTGATCGGGGTGGGGCCAACGTCCTGACTTTC. Encoded protein: CASSDRGGANVLTF.

The chain uses TRBV27 and TRBJ1-4, with D tentatively TRBD1 (5 bases). Trimming shortened V by 1 base and J by 6 bases, and 6 bases separated the two germline ends. Looked up from germline, CDR1 is MNHEY and CDR2 is SMNVEV (reference sequence). The CDR3 loop spans 13 amino acids. CDR3: CASSLWGDEKLFF. The CDR3 nucleotides are TGTGCCAGCAGTTTATGGGGGGATGAAAAACTGTTTTTT.

The gene calls are TRBV5-4 and TRBJ1-2; a weak D match, TRBD1 (6 bases). With 4 bases removed from V and 5 bases from J, the gap between germline ends came to 18 bases. Germline-derived CDR1 and CDR2 are SGHNT and YYREEE (reference sequence). This CDR3 contains 15 residues. CDR3 sequence reads: CASSTQDSKGYGYTF. CDR3 in DNA: TGTGCCAGCAGCACTCAGGACAGCAAGGGGTATGGCTACACCTTC.

Only one count was recorded for this clone. The chain has TRBV10-3 and TRBJ1-1, with TRBD1 matching over 7 bases. This CDR3 contains 15 residues. The junction had 5 bases not matched to a gene; V was cut back by 0 bases and J by 4 bases. In germline, CDR1 is ENHRY, CDR2 SYGVKD. The CDR3 bases are TGTGCCATCAGTGAGTCACAGACAGGGCTCACTGAAGCTTTCTTT. Translating gives CAISESQTGLTEAFF.

V gene TRBV9 combines with J gene TRBJ1-1; TRBD1 matches at 9 bases. Germline lookup yields CDR1 SGDLS and CDR2 YYNGEE. The CDR3 runs to 15 residues. Losses at the gene ends were 3 bases for V and 2 bases for J; bases not matched to a gene: 5. The chain's CDR3 is CASSARDRVNTEAFF. The CDR3 nucleotides are TGTGCCAGCAGCGCCCGGGACAGGGTTAACACTGAAGCTTTCTTT.

The chain employs TRBV28 and TRBJ2-5, with 8 bases that match TRBD2. Per the germline V gene, CDR1 is MDHEN and CDR2 is SYDVKM. The CDR3 covers 15 residues. V trimming: 5 bases; J trimming: 1 base; junction bases outside the gene matches: 6. The CDR3 DNA follows: TGTGCCAGCAGTAGTAGCGGACTAGCCCAAGAGACCCAGTACTTC. Protein: CASSSSGLAQETQYF.

The rearrangement uses TRBV29-1 and TRBJ1-6; 8 bases are a match to TRBD1. The CDR3 contains 13 residues. Trimming removed 5 bases from V and 9 bases from J; junction bases left unmatched: 6. Per germline, CDR1 SQVTM and CDR2 ANQGSEA. Here the CDR3 reads CSVLTGVGSPLHF. CDR3 in DNA: TGCAGCGTTTTGACAGGGGTTGGTTCACCCCTCCACTTT. The full variable domain, rest sourced from reference TRBV29-1 and TRBJ1-6, is SAVISQKPSRDICQRGTSLTIQCQVDSQVTMMFWYRQQPGQSLTLIATANQGSEATYESGFVIDKFPISRPNLTFSTLTVSNMSPEDSSIYLCSVLTGVGSPLHFGNGTRLTVT.

There are a few counts of this clone. This rearrangement joins TRBV5-5 to TRBJ1-1, with 10 bases aligning to TRBD1. Germline V lookup: CDR1 SGHKS, CDR2 YYEKEE (reference sequence). This CDR3 comprises 17 residues. Losses at the gene ends were 3 bases for V and 5 bases for J; bases not matched to a gene: 13. In nucleotides, the CDR3 is TGTGCCAGCAGCTACCGTATCTCCGGACAGGGGGGTACTGAAGCTTTCTTT. Translated: CASSYRISGQGGTEAFF.

V is TRBV10-3 and J is TRBJ1-3; D may be TRBD1 (5 bases). The CDR3 length is 15 residues. V gave up 3 bases and J gave up 2 bases, with 11 bases separating them. Germline V gives CDR1 ENHRY, CDR2 SYGVKD. CDR3 amino acids: CAISEGDLTGNTIYF. The CDR3 coding sequence is TGTGCCATCAGTGAAGGGGATCTAACTGGAAACACCATATATTTT.

The J gene is TRBJ1-1, the V gene TRBV5-4; D remains unclear. V was clipped by 1 base and J by 0 bases, with 10 bases between them. There are 15 residues in the CDR3. Per the germline V gene, CDR1 is SGHNT and CDR2 is YYREEE (reference sequence). The CDR3 loop reads CASSLKAGMNTEAFF. CDR3 sequence (DNA): TGTGCCAGCAGCTTGAAGGCGGGAATGAACACTGAAGCTTTCTTT.

The rearrangement links TRBV3-1 (or the pseudogene TRBV3-2) to TRBJ1-1; D perhaps matches TRBD1 (6 bases). This CDR3 has 13 residues. The V gene's germline CDR1 is LGHDT and CDR2 YNNKEL (reference sequence). Deletions cut 5 bases from V and 2 bases from J, with 9 bases between. This CDR3 reads CASSGQFNTEAFF. The CDR3, as DNA: TGTGCCAGCAGCGGACAGTTTAACACTGAAGCTTTCTTT.